The 26 T cell receptor beta chains below were found in one sample sequenced in a study of blood T cell repertoires in COVID-19. Data came from immunoSEQ multiplex PCR; TCRdb stores just in-frame clones and leaves some out. The sample contains about 130,000 clones, roughly 90% of which appear only once. Input material: PBMCs or T cells enriched from blood (not recorded which). All receptors derive from a woman aged 45-60 years who had recovered from COVID-19.

In its sample, this clone was seen once. This chain connects TRBV7-2 to TRBJ1-1; 7 bases are shared with TRBD1. V lost 4 bases and J lost 5; bases outside the gene matches: 7. The length of the CDR3 is 14 residues. CDR1 is SGHTA and CDR2 is FQGNSA in the germline V gene. CDR3 residues: CASSSHWTGTEAFF. The CDR3 DNA follows: TGTGCCAGCAGCTCCCATTGGACAGGAACTGAAGCTTTCTTT.

The chain links TRBV10-2 to TRBJ1-5; TRBD1 matches 7 bases. This CDR3 region has 17 residues. Trimming took 5 bases from V and 6 from J; bases not matched to a gene: 16. Germline V gene sequence: CDR1 WSHSY, CDR2 SAAADI. The CDR3 coding sequence is TGCGCCAGCAGTCCGGGGTCGGGTACAGGGGTAGCTCAGCCCCAGCATTTT. As protein: CASSPGSGTGVAQPQHF.

The chain is built from TRBV7-9 and TRBJ2-7; 7 bases agree with TRBD1. Per the germline V gene, CDR1 is SEHNR and CDR2 is FQNEAQ (reference sequence). The CDR3 contains 14 residues. The V gene end was trimmed by 7 bases and the J gene end by 3 bases; junction bases not matched to a gene: 9. CDR3 sequence: CASTETGRVYEQYF. The CDR3 nucleotides are TGTGCCAGCACCGAGACAGGGCGCGTCTACGAGCAGTACTTC.

The V and J genes are TRBV19 and TRBJ1-4; possible D gene TRBD1, 5 bases. Germline CDR1 reads LNHDA; CDR2 reads SQIVND (reference sequence). Trimming stripped 3 bases from V and 8 bases from J, with 16 bases between. The CDR3 is made up of 15 amino acids. DNA of the CDR3: TGTGCCAGTAGTATTCCGGGGGAGGTCCCCGAAAAACTGTTTTTT. Translation: CASSIPGEVPEKLFF.

The gene calls are TRBV5-1 and TRBJ2-1; 8 bases line up with TRBD2. V shed 1 base and J 6 bases; nucleotides not matched to a gene: 6. This CDR3 spans 15 amino acids. Per the germline V gene, CDR1 is SGHRS and CDR2 is YFSETQ. Here the CDR3 reads CASSLRAGGLNEQFF. CDR3 in DNA: TGCGCCAGCAGCTTGAGGGCGGGGGGCCTCAATGAGCAGTTCTTC.

The V and J genes are TRBV5-4 and TRBJ2-7; 7 nucleotides line up with TRBD1. The germline gives CDR1 SGHNT, CDR2 YYREEE (reference sequence). The trim removed 4 bases at V and 3 bases at J, leaving 4 bases unmatched. The CDR3 extends over 13 amino acids. CDR3 nucleotides: TGTGCCAGCAGCCTGACAGGGATCTACGAGCAGTACTTC. As protein: CASSLTGIYEQYF.

V usage is TRBV4-3 and J usage is TRBJ1-6, with a possible D match to TRBD1 (6 bases). The germline CDR1 and CDR2 sequences are LGHNA and YSLEER. V was pared by 3 bases and J by 8 bases, with 14 bases between. This CDR3 has 15 residues. DNA of the CDR3: TGCGCCAGCAGCCAGGAAACAGGGAACTATTCACCCCTCCACTTT. It translates to CASSQETGNYSPLHF.

The rearrangement joins TRBV2 to TRBJ2-7; D unresolved. The CDR3 extends over 14 amino acids. V gave up 3 bases and J gave up 6 bases, with 15 bases separating them. The germline V gene encodes CDR1 SNHLY and CDR2 FYNNEI. This CDR3 is CASSEVSNASEQYF. The CDR3 DNA reads as TGTGCCAGCAGTGAGGTCAGTAACGCCTCCGAGCAGTACTTC.

V and J are TRBV11-2 and TRBJ2-1, with D perhaps matching TRBD2 (6 bases). CDR1 and CDR2 (germline): SGHAT, FQNNGV. CDR3 length: 13 residues. V was pared by 9 bases and J by 6 bases, with 15 bases between. The CDR3 here is CASHSKAGNEQFF. The CDR3 DNA sequence: TGTGCCAGTCATAGTAAAGCGGGCAATGAGCAGTTCTTC.

V and J are TRBV2 and TRBJ2-7, with TRBD2 identical over 8 bases. The CDR3 extends over 17 amino acids. Per the germline V gene, CDR1 is SNHLY and CDR2 is FYNNEI. The trim removed 7 bases at V and 3 bases at J, leaving 17 bases unmatched. The DNA for the CDR3 is TGTGCCAGCACGGGAGGGGGGGTGCGCGGCGAATTCTACGAGCAGTACTTC. Translating it yields CASTGGGVRGEFYEQYF. Filled out from reference TRBV2 and TRBJ2-7, the complete variable domain reads EPEVTQTPSHQVTQMGQEVILRCVPISNHLYFYWYRQILGQKVEFLVSFYNNEISEKSEIFDDQFSVERPDGSNFTLKIRSTKLEDSAMYFCASTGGGVRGEFYEQYFGPGTRLTVT.

This clone came up once. This sequence joins TRBV5-4 and TRBJ1-6; maybe TRBD1 (5 bases). Trimming shortened V by 4 bases and J by 8 bases, and 13 bases separated the two germline ends. Germline CDR1 SGHNT, CDR2 YYREEE (reference sequence). The CDR3 runs to 14 residues. This CDR3 reads CASSNRDWHSPLHF. CDR3 nucleotides: TGTGCCAGCAGCAACCGGGACTGGCATTCACCCCTCCACTTT.

The V gene is TRBV3-1 (or the pseudogene TRBV3-2), the J gene TRBJ1-6; tentative D call: TRBD1 (5 bases). This CDR3 region has 15 residues. V was cut by 4 bases and J by 7 bases, with 14 bases left in between. CDR1 and CDR2 from the germline V gene are LGHDT and YNNKEL (reference sequence). CDR3 nucleotide sequence: TGTGCCAGCAGCCCTCAGGGTTTAGTGAATTCACCCCTCCACTTT. Amino acids: CASSPQGLVNSPLHF.

The chain couples TRBV27 to TRBJ2-7; 8 nucleotides agree with TRBD1. Germline V gene sequence: CDR1 MNHEY, CDR2 SMNVEV (reference sequence). CDR3 size: 16 residues. The junction had 16 bases not matched to a gene; V was cut back by 7 bases and J by 5 bases. CDR3 region: CASTHLQGVKRDEQYF. CDR3 coding DNA: TGTGCCAGCACCCACCTACAGGGGGTGAAGCGGGACGAGCAGTACTTC.

This chain links TRBV5-8 with TRBJ2-7; 12 bases are a match to TRBD2. The V gene end was trimmed by 5 bases and the J gene end by 2 bases; junction bases not matched to a gene: 2. The germline V gene has CDR1 SGHTS and CDR2 YDEGEE. The CDR3 runs to 14 residues. The CDR3 protein is CASRTSGGTYEQYF. Here the CDR3 DNA reads TGTGCCAGCAGGACTAGCGGGGGAACCTACGAGCAGTACTTC.

The chain links TRBV11-2 to TRBJ2-3; 9 bases map to TRBD2. Germline values: CDR1 SGHAT, CDR2 FQNNGV. CDR3 length: 17 amino acids. The ends lost 5 bases at V and 0 bases at J; junction bases unmatched: 9. The CDR3 spells CASSIRTSATSTDTQYF. The CDR3 DNA sequence: TGTGCCAGCAGCATTCGGACTAGCGCGACTAGCACAGATACGCAGTATTTT.

This clone came up once. The rearrangement uses TRBV2 and TRBJ2-2; D perhaps matches TRBD1 (6 bases). CDR1 is SNHLY, CDR2 FYNNEI, per germline. Between the trimmed V and J ends, which lost 6 bases and 2 bases, there was a span of 13 bases. The CDR3 loop spans 15 amino acids. The CDR3: CASRPGTLNTGELFF. The CDR3 region has the DNA TGTGCCAGCAGACCCGGGACACTCAACACCGGGGAGCTGTTTTTT. Using reference TRBV2 and TRBJ2-2 for the parts outside the CDR3, the full variable domain is EPEVTQTPSHQVTQMGQEVILRCVPISNHLYFYWYRQILGQKVEFLVSFYNNEISEKSEIFDDQFSVERPDGSNFTLKIRSTKLEDSAMYFCASRPGTLNTGELFFGEGSRLTVL.

V and J are TRBV7-9 and TRBJ2-5; D possibly corresponds to TRBD2 (6 bases). The CDR3 covers 12 residues. Germline V CDR1 and CDR2: SEHNR, FQNEAQ (reference sequence). Trimming stripped 6 bases from V and 4 bases from J, with 9 bases between. The CDR3 DNA follows: TGTGCCAGCAGGGAGGGCGGAGAGACCCAGTACTTC. This encodes CASREGGETQYF. The whole variable domain, filled in from reference TRBV7-9 and TRBJ2-5, reads DTGVSQNPRHKITKRGQNVTFRCDPISEHNRLYWYRQTLGQGPEFLTYFQNEAQLEKSRLLSDRFSAERPKGSFSTLEIQRTEQGDSAMYLCASREGGETQYFGPGTRLLVL.

The chain uses TRBV30 and TRBJ1-2; TRBD1 aligns across 7 bases. This CDR3 region has 13 residues. CDR1 and CDR2 from the germline V gene are GTSNPN and SVGIG (reference sequence). V was clipped by 3 bases and J by 7 bases; unmatched bases: 8. The CDR3 region is CAWSQDRVGGYTF. DNA for the CDR3: TGTGCCTGGAGCCAAGACAGGGTCGGTGGCTACACCTTC.

The chain uses TRBV11-2 and TRBJ2-7; 8 bases map to TRBD2. Per germline, CDR1 SGHAT and CDR2 FQNNGV. With V trimmed by 4 bases and J by 0 bases, 8 bases remained unmatched. CDR3 size: 16 residues. The CDR3 protein is CASSSPWRGVSYEQYF. The CDR3 DNA reads TGTGCCAGCAGCTCCCCGTGGCGGGGGGTCTCCTACGAGCAGTACTTC.

The chain has TRBV15 and TRBJ2-5; tentatively, D is TRBD2 (6 bases). This CDR3 comprises 15 residues. The V end was cut by 0 bases, the J end by 1 base, with 9 bases between. Germline-derived CDR1 and CDR2 are LNHNV and YYDKDF (reference sequence). The CDR3 DNA reads TGTGCCACCAGCAGAGAAAGGGGACTCCAAGAGACCCAGTACTTC. Encoded protein: CATSRERGLQETQYF.

This sequence joins TRBV5-1 and TRBJ2-5, with 7 positions matching TRBD1. CDR1 is SGHRS and CDR2 is YFSETQ in the germline V gene. The CDR3 is 14 residues long. V lost 6 bases to trimming and J lost 1 base; unmatched junction nucleotides: 6. CDR3 in amino acids: CASTWTGLQETQYF. The CDR3 DNA follows: TGCGCCAGCACCTGGACAGGCCTCCAAGAGACCCAGTACTTC.

This clone has just one count. The chain carries TRBV7-8 and TRBJ1-1; TRBD1 matches at 10 bases. Trimming at V came to 7 bases and at J to 1 base, leaving 6 bases not matched to a gene. Germline V gene sequence: CDR1 SGHVS, CDR2 FQNEAQ. The length of the CDR3 is 15 residues. The CDR3 DNA follows: TGTGCCAGCAACCTCCGGGACAGGGGGAACACTGAAGCTTTCTTT. This gives the protein CASNLRDRGNTEAFF.

V is TRBV7-2 and J is TRBJ2-7, with TRBD2 identical over 14 bases. From germline, CDR1 is SGHTA and CDR2 FQGNSA. The J segment lost 1 base and the V segment lost 7 bases, leaving 3 bases of the junction unmatched. This CDR3 is 15 amino acids long. CDR3 DNA sequence: TGTGCCAGCACCGGACTAGCGGGGGGTTCCTACGAGCAGTACTTC. It is translated as CASTGLAGGSYEQYF. Supplemented by reference TRBV7-2 and TRBJ2-7, the full variable domain reads GAGVSQSPSNKVTEKGKDVELRCDPISGHTALYWYRQSLGQGLEFLIYFQGNSAPDKSGLPSDRFSAERTGGSVSTLTIQRTQQEDSAVYLCASTGLAGGSYEQYFGPGTRLTVT.

V usage is TRBV6-1 and J usage is TRBJ1-2; 9 bases are shared with TRBD1. Looked up from germline, CDR1 is MNHNS and CDR2 is SASEGT. CDR3 size: 15 residues. V lost 1 base, J lost 8 bases, and 8 bases stayed unmatched. The CDR3 reads CASSEVGQGRGGYTF. CDR3 coding DNA: TGTGCCAGCAGTGAAGTTGGACAGGGGAGGGGAGGCTACACCTTC.

This chain uses TRBV18 with TRBJ1-1; perhaps TRBD1 as D (5 bases). The CDR3 spans 14 residues. Deletions cut 2 bases from V and 2 bases from J, with 9 bases between. CDR1 KGHSH and CDR2 LQKENI come from the germline V gene. CDR3 sequence (DNA): TGTGCCAGCTCACCAGACAGCCCTAACACTGAAGCTTTCTTT. Translation: CASSPDSPNTEAFF.

The V call is TRBV6-5, the J call TRBJ2-7, with D perhaps TRBD1 (6 bases). The germline V and J ends were trimmed by 8 bases and 2 bases, with 19 bases remaining between them. Germline V gene data show CDR1 as MNHEY and CDR2 as SVGAGI. This CDR3 is built from 15 residues. DNA of the CDR3: TGTGCCAGCCAAGGGAGCCCAGGGGAAACCTACGAGCAGTACTTC. It codes for CASQGSPGETYEQYF.